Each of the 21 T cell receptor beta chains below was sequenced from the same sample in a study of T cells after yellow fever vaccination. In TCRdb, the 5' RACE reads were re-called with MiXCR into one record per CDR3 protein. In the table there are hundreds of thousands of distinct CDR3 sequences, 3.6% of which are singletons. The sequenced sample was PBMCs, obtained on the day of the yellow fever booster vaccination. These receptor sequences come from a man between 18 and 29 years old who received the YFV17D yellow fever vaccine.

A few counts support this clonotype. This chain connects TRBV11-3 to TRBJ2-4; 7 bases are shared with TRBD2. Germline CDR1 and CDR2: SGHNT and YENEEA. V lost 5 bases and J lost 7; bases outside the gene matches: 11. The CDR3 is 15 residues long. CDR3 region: CASSPGAGVQNIQYF. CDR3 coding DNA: TGTGCCAGCAGCCCTGGGGCGGGGGTCCAGAACATTCAGTACTTC.

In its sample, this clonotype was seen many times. The CDR3 reads CASSHRAGNTIYF. CDR3 coding DNA: TGTGCCAGCAGCCACAGGGCTGGAAACACCATATATTTT. The chain has TRBV3-1 and TRBJ1-3; maybe TRBD1 (5 bases). V lost 3 bases and J lost 2, with 5 bases in between. Germline CDR1 and CDR2: LGHDT and YNNKEL (reference sequence). The length of the CDR3 is 13 residues.

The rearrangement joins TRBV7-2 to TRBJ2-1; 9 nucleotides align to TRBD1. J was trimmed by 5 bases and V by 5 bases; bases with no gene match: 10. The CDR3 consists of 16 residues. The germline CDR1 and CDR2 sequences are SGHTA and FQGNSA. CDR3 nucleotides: TGTGCCAGCAGCGGGGGGACAGGGCTCGGGAACAATGAGCAGTTCTTC. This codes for CASSGGTGLGNNEQFF.

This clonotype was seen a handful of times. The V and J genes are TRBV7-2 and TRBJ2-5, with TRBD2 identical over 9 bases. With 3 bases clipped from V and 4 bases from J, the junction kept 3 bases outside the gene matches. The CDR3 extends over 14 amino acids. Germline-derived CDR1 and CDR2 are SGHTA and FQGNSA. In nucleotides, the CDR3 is TGTGCCAGCAGCTTTATAGCGGGGGCAGAGACCCAGTACTTC. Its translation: CASSFIAGAETQYF.

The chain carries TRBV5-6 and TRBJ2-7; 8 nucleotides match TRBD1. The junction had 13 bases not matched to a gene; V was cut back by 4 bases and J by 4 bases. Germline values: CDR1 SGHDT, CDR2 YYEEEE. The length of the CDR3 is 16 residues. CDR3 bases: TGTGCCAGCAGCGTGTCGACAGGGGCACCCCTTTACGAGCAGTACGTC. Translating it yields CASSVSTGAPLYEQYV.

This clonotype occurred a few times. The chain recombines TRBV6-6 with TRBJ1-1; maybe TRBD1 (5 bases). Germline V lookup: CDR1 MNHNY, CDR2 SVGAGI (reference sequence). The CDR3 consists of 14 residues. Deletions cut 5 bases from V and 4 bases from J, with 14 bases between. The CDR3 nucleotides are TGTGCCAGCAGTCCGAAGGGGTCGAGCACTGAAGCTTTCTTT. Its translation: CASSPKGSSTEAFF.

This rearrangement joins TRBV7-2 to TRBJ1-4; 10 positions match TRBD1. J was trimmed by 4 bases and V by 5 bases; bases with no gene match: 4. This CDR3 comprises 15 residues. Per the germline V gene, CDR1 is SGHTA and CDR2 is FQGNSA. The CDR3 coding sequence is TGTGCCAGCAGCATAGGACAGGGGGGTAATGAAAAACTGTTTTTT. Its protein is CASSIGQGGNEKLFF.

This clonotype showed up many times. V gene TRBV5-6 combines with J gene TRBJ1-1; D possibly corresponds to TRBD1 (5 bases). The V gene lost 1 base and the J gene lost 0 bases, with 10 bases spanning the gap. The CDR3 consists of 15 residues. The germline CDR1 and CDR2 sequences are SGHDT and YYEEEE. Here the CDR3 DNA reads TGTGCCAGCAGCTTGCAGGGACCGATGAACACTGAAGCTTTCTTT. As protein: CASSLQGPMNTEAFF. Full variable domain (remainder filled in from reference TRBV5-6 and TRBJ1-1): DAGVTQSPTHLIKTRGQQVTLRCSPKSGHDTVSWYQQALGQGPQFIFQYYEEEERQRGNFPDRFSGHQFPNYSSELNVNALLLGDSALYLCASSLQGPMNTEAFFGQGTRLTVV.

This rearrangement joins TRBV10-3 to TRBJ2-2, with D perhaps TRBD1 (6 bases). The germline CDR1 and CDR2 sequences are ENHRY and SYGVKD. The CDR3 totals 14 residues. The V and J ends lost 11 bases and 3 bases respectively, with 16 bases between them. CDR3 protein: CASKTGLDTGELFF. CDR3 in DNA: TGTGCCTCTAAGACAGGTCTCGACACCGGGGAGCTGTTTTTT.

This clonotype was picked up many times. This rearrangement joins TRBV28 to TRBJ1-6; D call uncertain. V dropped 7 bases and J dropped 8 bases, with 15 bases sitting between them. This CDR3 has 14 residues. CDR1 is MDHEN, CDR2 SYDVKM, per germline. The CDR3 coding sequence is TGTGCCAGCATCCTATCCCTGGGTGATTCACCCCTCCACTTT. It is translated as CASILSLGDSPLHF.

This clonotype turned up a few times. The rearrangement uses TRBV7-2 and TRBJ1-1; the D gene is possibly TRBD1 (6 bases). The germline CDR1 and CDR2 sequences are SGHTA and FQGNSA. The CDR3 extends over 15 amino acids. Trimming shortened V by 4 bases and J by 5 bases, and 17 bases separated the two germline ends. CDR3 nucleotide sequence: TGTGCCAGCAGCTACTACTGGGGGGGCGGAACTGAAGCTTTCTTT. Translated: CASSYYWGGGTEAFF. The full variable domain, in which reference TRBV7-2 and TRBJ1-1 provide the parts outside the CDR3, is GAGVSQSPSNKVTEKGKDVELRCDPISGHTALYWYRQSLGQGLEFLIYFQGNSAPDKSGLPSDRFSAERTGGSVSTLTIQRTQQEDSAVYLCASSYYWGGGTEAFFGQGTRLTVV.

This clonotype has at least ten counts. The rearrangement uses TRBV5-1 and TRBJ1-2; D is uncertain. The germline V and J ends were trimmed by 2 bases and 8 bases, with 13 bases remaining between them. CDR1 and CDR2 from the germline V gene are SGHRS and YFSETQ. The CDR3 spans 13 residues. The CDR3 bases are TGCGCCAGCAGCTTCACGGGAGGAGGGGGCTACACCTTC. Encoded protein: CASSFTGGGGYTF.

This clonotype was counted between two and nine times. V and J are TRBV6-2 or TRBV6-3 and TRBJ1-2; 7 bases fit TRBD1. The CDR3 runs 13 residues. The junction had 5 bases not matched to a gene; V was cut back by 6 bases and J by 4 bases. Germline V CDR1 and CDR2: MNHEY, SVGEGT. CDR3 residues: CASSRGQAYGYTF. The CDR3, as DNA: TGTGCCAGCAGCCGCGGACAGGCCTATGGCTACACCTTC.

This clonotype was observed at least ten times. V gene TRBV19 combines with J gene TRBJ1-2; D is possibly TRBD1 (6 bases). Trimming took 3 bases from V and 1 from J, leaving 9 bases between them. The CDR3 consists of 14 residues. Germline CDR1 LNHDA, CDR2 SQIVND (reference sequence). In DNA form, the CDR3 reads TGTGCCAGTAGTATTCGGACAGTTAACTATGGCTACACCTTC. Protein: CASSIRTVNYGYTF. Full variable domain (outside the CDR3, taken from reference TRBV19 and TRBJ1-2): DGGITQSPKYLFRKEGQNVTLSCEQNLNHDAMYWYRQDPGQGLRLIYYSQIVNDFQKGDIAEGYSVSREKKESFPLTVTSAQKNPTAFYLCASSIRTVNYGYTFGSGTRLTVV.

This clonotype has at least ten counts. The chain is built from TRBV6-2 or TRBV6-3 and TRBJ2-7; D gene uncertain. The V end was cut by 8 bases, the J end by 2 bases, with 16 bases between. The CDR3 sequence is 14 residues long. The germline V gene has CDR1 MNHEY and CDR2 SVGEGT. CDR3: CASRPNDIPYEQYV. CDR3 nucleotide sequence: TGTGCCAGCCGACCGAACGACATCCCCTACGAGCAGTACGTC.

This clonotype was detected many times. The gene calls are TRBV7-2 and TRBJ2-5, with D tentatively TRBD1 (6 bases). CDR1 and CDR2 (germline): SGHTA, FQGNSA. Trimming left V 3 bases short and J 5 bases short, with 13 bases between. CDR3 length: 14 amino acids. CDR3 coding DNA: TGTGCCAGCAGCTTTTCTGACAGGAGGGAGACCCAGTACTTC. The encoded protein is CASSFSDRRETQYF. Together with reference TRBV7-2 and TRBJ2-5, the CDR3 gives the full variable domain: GAGVSQSPSNKVTEKGKDVELRCDPISGHTALYWYRQSLGQGLEFLIYFQGNSAPDKSGLPSDRFSAERTGGSVSTLTIQRTQQEDSAVYLCASSFSDRRETQYFGPGTRLLVL.

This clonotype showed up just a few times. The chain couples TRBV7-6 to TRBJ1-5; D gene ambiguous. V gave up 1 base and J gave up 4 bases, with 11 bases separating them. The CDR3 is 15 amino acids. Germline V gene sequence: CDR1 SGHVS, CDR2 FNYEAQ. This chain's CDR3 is CASSLGEDLNQPQHF. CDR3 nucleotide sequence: TGTGCCAGCAGCTTAGGGGAGGACCTTAATCAGCCCCAGCATTTT.

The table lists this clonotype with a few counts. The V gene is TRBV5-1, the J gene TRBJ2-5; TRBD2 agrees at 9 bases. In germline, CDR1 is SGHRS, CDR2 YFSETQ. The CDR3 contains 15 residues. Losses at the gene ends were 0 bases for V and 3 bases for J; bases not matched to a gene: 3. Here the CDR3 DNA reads TGCGCCAGCAGCTTGGGGTCTAGCGGGAAAGAGACCCAGTACTTC. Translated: CASSLGSSGKETQYF.

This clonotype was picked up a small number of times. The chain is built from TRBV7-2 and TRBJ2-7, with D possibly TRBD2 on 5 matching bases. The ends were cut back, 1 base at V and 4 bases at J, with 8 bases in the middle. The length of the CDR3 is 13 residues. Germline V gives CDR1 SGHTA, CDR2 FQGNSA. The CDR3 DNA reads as TGTGCCAGCAGCTTAGAGCGGAGATACGAGCAGTACTTC. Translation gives CASSLERRYEQYF.

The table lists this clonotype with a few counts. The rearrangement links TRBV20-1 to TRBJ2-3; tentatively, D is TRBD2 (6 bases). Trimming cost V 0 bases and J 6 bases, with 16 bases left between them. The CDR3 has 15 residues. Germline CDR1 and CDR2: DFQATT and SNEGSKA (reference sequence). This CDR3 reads CSARDAGGVGDTQYF. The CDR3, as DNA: TGCAGTGCTAGAGATGCGGGCGGGGTAGGGGATACGCAGTATTTT.

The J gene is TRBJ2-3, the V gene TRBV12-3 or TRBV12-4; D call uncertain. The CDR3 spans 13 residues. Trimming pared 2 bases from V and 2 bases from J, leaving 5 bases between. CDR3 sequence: CASSLTYTDTQYF. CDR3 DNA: TGTGCCAGCAGTTTAACTTACACAGATACGCAGTATTTT.